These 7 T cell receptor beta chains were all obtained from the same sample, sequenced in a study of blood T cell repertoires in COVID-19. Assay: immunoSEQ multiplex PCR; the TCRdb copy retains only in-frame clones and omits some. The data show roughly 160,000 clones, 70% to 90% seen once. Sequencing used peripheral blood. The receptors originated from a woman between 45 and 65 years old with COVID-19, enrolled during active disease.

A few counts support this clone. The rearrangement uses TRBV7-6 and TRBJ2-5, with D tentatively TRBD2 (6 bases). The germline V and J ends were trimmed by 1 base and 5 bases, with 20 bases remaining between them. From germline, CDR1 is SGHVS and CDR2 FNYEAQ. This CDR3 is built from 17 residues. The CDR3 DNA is TGTGCCAGCAGCTTAGACCTCAGGGAAGCGGGCAGGGAGACCCAGTACTTC. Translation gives CASSLDLREAGRETQYF.

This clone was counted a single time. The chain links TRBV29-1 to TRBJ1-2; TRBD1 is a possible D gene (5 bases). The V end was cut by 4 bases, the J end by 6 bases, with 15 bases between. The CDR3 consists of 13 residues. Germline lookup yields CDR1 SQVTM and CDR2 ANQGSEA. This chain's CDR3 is CSVVVQGLDGYTF. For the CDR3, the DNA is TGCAGCGTTGTGGTGCAGGGACTGGATGGCTACACCTTC.

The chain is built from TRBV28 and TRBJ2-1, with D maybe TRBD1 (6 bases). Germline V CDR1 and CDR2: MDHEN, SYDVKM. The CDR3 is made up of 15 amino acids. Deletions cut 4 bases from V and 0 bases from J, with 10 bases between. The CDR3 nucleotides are TGTGCCAGCAGTTCCGGACAGCTCTCCTACAATGAGCAGTTCTTC. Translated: CASSSGQLSYNEQFF.

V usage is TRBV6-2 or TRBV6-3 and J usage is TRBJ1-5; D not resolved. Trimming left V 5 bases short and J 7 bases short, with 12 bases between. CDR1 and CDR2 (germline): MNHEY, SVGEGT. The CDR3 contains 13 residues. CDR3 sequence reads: CASSPAGRQPQHF. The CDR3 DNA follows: TGTGCCAGCAGTCCCGCAGGCAGGCAGCCCCAGCATTTT.

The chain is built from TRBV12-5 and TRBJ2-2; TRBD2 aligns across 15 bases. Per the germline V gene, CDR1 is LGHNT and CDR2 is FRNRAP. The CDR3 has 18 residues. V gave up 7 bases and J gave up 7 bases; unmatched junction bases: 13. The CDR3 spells CASASGLAGGPWFGELFF. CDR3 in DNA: TGTGCTAGTGCCTCAGGACTAGCGGGGGGGCCTTGGTTCGGGGAGCTGTTTTTT.

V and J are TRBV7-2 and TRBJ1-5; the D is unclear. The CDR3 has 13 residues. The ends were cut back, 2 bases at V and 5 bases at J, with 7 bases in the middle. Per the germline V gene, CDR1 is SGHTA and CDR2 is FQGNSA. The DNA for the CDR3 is TGTGCCAGCAGCTTAATAGAAGATCAGCCCCAGCATTTT. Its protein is CASSLIEDQPQHF.

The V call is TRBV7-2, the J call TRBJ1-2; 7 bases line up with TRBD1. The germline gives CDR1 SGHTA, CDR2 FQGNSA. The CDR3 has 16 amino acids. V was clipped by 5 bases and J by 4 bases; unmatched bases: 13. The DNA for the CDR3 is TGTGCCAGCAGCCTGACCCGGGACAGCAACTCCTATGGCTACACCTTC. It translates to CASSLTRDSNSYGYTF.